The TCR beta chain described here comes from a study of blood T cell repertoires in COVID-19. Data came from immunoSEQ multiplex PCR; TCRdb stores just in-frame clones and leaves some out. The data show some 390,000 clones, around 87% seen once. With 2 bases removed from V and 5 bases from J, the gap between germline ends came to 21 bases. The germline V gene has CDR1 MDHEN and CDR2 SYDVKM. CDR3 size: 17 residues. Specimen: peripheral blood. The source is a human donor in a cohort sampled during active COVID-19. The chain joins TRBV28 to TRBJ1-1; perhaps TRBD1 as D (5 bases). Here the CDR3 reads CASSLVSGPSRGTEAFF. The DNA for the CDR3 is TGTGCCAGCAGTTTAGTTTCTGGGCCCTCCCGGGGGACTGAAGCTTTCTTT.